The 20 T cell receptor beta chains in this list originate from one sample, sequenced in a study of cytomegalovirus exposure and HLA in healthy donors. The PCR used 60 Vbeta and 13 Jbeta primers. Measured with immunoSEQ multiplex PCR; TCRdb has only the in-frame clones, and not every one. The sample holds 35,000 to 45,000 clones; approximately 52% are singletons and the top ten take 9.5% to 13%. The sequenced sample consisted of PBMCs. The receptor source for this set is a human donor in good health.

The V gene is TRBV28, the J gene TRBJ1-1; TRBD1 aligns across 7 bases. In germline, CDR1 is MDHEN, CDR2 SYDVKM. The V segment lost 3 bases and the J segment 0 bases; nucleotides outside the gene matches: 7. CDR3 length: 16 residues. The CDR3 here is CASSFPGQPMNTEAFF. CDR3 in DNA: TGTGCCAGCAGTTTTCCGGGACAGCCCATGAACACTGAAGCTTTCTTT.

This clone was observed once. This CDR3 reads CASSSVAGVDQPQHF. Written as DNA, the CDR3 is TGTGCCAGCAGCTCAGTCGCAGGGGTGGATCAGCCCCAGCATTTT. The genes are TRBV7-2 and TRBJ1-5; D perhaps matches TRBD1 (6 bases). CDR3 length: 15 residues. Looked up from germline, CDR1 is SGHTA and CDR2 is FQGNSA. Trimming left V 4 bases short and J 5 bases short, with 15 bases between.

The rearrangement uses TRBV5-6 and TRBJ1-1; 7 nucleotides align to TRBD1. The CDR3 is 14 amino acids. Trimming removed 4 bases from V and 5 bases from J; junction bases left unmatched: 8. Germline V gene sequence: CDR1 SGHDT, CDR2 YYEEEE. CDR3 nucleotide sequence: TGTGCCAGCAGCCCCGGACAGGTGAGGACTGAAGCTTTCTTT. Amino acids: CASSPGQVRTEAFF.

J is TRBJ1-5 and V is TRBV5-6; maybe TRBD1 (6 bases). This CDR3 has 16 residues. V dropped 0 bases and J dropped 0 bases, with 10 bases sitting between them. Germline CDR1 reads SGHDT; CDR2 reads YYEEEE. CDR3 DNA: TGTGCCAGCAGCTTGGGGGGGGGCCCTAGCAATCAGCCCCAGCATTTT. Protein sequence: CASSLGGGPSNQPQHF.

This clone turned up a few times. This CDR3 reads CASSLWGQGRNEQFF. The CDR3 DNA reads as TGCGCCAGCAGCTTGTGGGGACAGGGCAGGAATGAGCAGTTCTTC. The chain recombines TRBV5-1 with TRBJ2-1; 9 bases are shared with TRBD1. The CDR3 has 15 amino acids. Losses at the gene ends were 1 base for V and 7 bases for J; bases not matched to a gene: 6. Germline loops: CDR1 SGHRS, CDR2 YFSETQ.

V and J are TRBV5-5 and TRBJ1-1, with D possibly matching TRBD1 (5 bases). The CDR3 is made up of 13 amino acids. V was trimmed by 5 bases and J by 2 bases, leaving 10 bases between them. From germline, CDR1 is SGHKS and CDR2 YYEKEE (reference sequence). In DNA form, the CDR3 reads TGTGCCAGCAGTTATCAGGGAAACACTGAAGCTTTCTTT. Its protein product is CASSYQGNTEAFF.

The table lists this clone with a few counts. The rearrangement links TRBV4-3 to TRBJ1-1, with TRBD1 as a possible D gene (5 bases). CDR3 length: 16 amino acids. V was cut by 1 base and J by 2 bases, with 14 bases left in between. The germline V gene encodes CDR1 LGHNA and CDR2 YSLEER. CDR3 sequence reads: CASSQVKGRVNTEAFF. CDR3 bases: TGCGCCAGCAGCCAAGTGAAGGGGAGGGTTAACACTGAAGCTTTCTTT.

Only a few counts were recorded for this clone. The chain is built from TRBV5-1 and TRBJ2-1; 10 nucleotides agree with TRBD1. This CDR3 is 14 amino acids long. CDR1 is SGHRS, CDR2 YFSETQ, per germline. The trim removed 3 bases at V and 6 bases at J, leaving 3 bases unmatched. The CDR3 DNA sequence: TGCGCCAGCAGCTGGGGGGACAGGGGCAATGAGCAGTTCTTC. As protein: CASSWGDRGNEQFF.

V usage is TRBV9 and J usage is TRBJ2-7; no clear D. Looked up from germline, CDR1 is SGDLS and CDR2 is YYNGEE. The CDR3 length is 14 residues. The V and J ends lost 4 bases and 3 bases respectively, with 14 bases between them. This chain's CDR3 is CASSPKTTIYEQYF. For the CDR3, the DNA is TGTGCCAGCAGCCCCAAGACAACGATCTACGAGCAGTACTTC. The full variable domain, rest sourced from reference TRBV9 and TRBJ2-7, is DSGVTQTPKHLITATGQRVTLRCSPRSGDLSVYWYQQSLDQGLQFLIQYYNGEERAKGNILERFSAQQFPDLHSELNLSSLELGDSALYFCASSPKTTIYEQYFGPGTRLTVT.

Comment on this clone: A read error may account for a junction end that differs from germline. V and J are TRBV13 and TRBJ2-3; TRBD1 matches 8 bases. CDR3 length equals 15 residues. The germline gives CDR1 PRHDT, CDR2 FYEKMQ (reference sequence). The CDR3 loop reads CASSPRSRGRDTRYF. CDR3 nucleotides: TGTGCCAGCAGCCCCCGGTCCAGGGGGCGAGATACGCGGTATTTT.

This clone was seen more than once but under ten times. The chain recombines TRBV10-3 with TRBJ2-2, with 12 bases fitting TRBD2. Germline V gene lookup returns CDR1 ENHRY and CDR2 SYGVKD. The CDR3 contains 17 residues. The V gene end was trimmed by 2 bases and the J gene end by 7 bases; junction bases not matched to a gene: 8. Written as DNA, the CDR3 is TGTGCCATCAGTGAGCGGCTAGCGGGAGGGCCGGGCGGGGAGCTGTTTTTT. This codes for CAISERLAGGPGGELFF.

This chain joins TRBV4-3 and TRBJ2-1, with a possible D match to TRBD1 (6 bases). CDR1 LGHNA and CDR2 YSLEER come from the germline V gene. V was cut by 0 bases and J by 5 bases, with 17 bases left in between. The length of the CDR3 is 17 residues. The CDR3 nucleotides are TGCGCCAGCAGCCAAGATCTGTGGCAGGGGTGGCACAATGAGCAGTTCTTC. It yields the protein CASSQDLWQGWHNEQFF.

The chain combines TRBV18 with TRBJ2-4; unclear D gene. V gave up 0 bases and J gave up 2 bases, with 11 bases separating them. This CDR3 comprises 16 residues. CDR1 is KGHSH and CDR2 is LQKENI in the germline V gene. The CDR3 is CASSPPGERSKNIQYF. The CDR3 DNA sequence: TGTGCCAGCTCACCACCGGGTGAGAGGTCCAAAAACATTCAGTACTTC.

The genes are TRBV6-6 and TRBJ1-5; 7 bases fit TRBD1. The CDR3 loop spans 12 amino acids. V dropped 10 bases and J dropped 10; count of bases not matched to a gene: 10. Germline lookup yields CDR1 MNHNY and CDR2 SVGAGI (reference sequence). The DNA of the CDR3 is TGTGCCACCGAACAGGGGCCCCCACCCCAGCATTTT. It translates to CATEQGPPPQHF.

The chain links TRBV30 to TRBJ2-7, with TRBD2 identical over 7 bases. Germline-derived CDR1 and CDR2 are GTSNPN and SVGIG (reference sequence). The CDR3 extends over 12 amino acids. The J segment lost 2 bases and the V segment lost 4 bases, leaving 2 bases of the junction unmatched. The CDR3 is CAWTSGTYEQYF. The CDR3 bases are TGTGCCTGGACTAGCGGCACCTACGAGCAGTACTTC. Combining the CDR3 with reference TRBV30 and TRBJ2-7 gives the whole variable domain SQTIHQWPATLVQPVGSPLSLECTVEGTSNPNLYWYRQAAGRGLQLLFYSVGIGQISSEVPQNLSASRPQDRQFILSSKKLLLSDSGFYLCAWTSGTYEQYFGPGTRLTVT.

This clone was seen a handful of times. In DNA form, the CDR3 reads TGTGCCAGCAGCTCCGGGACAGACTACACCGGGGAGCTGTTTTTT. It encodes CASSSGTDYTGELFF. The chain uses TRBV5-4 and TRBJ2-2; 7 nucleotides align to TRBD1. V gave up 3 bases and J gave up 3 bases; unmatched junction bases: 5. CDR1 SGHNT and CDR2 YYREEE come from the germline V gene (reference sequence). The length of the CDR3 is 15 residues.

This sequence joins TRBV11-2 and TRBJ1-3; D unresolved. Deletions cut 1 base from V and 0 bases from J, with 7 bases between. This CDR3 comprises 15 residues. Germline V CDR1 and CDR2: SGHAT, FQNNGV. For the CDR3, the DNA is TGTGCCAGCAGCTTAGGCACGGGCTCTGGAAACACCATATATTTT. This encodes CASSLGTGSGNTIYF.

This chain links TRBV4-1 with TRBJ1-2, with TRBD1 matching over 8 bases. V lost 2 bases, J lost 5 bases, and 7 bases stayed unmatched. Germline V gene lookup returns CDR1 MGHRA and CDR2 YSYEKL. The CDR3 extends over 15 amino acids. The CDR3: CASSQPYDRGYGYTF. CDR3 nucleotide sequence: TGCGCCAGCAGCCAACCCTACGACAGGGGTTATGGCTACACCTTC.

In DNA, the CDR3 is TGTGCCAGCAGCGCGGACGGGACTAGCACAGATACGCAGTATTTT. It encodes CASSADGTSTDTQYF. The V call is TRBV9, the J call TRBJ2-3; D possibly corresponds to TRBD2 (6 bases). This CDR3 region has 15 residues. The V gene's germline CDR1 is SGDLS and CDR2 YYNGEE. The V end lost 3 bases, the J end lost 0 bases, and 11 bases lay between the germline ends.

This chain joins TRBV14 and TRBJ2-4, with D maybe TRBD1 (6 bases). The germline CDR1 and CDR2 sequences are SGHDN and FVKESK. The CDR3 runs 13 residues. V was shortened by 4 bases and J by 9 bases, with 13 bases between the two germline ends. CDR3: CASSRQVDGIQYF. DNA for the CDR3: TGTGCCAGCAGCCGACAGGTGGACGGCATTCAGTACTTC.